The 9 T cell receptor beta chains given below trace back to one sample, sequenced in a study of cytomegalovirus exposure and HLA in healthy donors. Researchers ran the PCR with 60 Vbeta and 13 Jbeta primers. Data came from immunoSEQ multiplex PCR; TCRdb stores just in-frame clones and leaves some out. Counted here are roughly 170,000 clones, around 79% occurring once; the ten biggest clones make up about 2.3%. The sequencing sample was made of PBMCs. Receptor source: a female donor in good health and CMV-seronegative.

The rearrangement links TRBV7-2 to TRBJ1-3; D is uncertain. The CDR3 runs to 14 residues. Trimming left V 0 bases short and J 4 bases short, with 7 bases between. Per germline, CDR1 SGHTA and CDR2 FQGNSA. The CDR3, as DNA: TGTGCCAGCAGCTTAGCGCTTGCGGGAAACACCATATATTTT. Its translation is CASSLALAGNTIYF. Full variable domain (missing parts from reference TRBV7-2 and TRBJ1-3): GAGVSQSPSNKVTEKGKDVELRCDPISGHTALYWYRQSLGQGLEFLIYFQGNSAPDKSGLPSDRFSAERTGGSVSTLTIQRTQQEDSAVYLCASSLALAGNTIYFGEGSWLTVV.

The rearrangement joins TRBV5-1 to TRBJ1-2; 8 bases line up with TRBD1. The V gene's germline CDR1 is SGHRS and CDR2 YFSETQ. The CDR3 loop spans 16 amino acids. The trim removed 2 bases at V and 6 bases at J, leaving 12 bases unmatched. The CDR3, as DNA: TGCGCCAGCAGCTTAGGCCTAGACAGGGGTAGGAATGGCTACACCTTC. Translation gives CASSLGLDRGRNGYTF.

The chain recombines TRBV18 with TRBJ2-5; TRBD1 aligns across 7 bases. The CDR3 extends over 15 amino acids. CDR1 and CDR2 (germline): KGHSH, LQKENI. The V gene end was trimmed by 6 bases and the J gene end by 4 bases; junction bases not matched to a gene: 11. As DNA, the CDR3 is TGTGCCAGCTCCGCCTCAGGGACAGTGATAGAGACCCAGTACTTC. This codes for CASSASGTVIETQYF. The full variable domain, its missing parts supplied by reference TRBV18 and TRBJ2-5, is NAGVMQNPRHLVRRRGQEARLRCSPMKGHSHVYWYRQLPEEGLKFMVYLQKENIIDESGMPKERFSAEFPKEGPSILRIQQVVRGDSAAYFCASSASGTVIETQYFGPGTRLLVL.

The V gene is TRBV25-1, the J gene TRBJ2-7; 11 bases line up with TRBD1. Unmatched junction bases numbered 11, after V lost 5 bases and J lost 5 bases. CDR1 MGHDK and CDR2 SYGVNS come from the germline V gene. The CDR3 has 16 residues. This chain's CDR3 is CASSTLRDRGGDEQYF. CDR3 coding DNA: TGTGCCAGCAGTACTCTCAGGGACAGGGGGGGAGACGAGCAGTACTTC.

The chain combines TRBV6-5 with TRBJ2-7, with 11 nucleotides matching TRBD2. Germline V gene lookup returns CDR1 MNHEY and CDR2 SVGAGI. J lost 0 bases, V lost 4 bases, and 2 bases had no gene match. CDR3 length: 15 residues. DNA for the CDR3: TGTGCCAGCAGTTCGACTAGCGGGACCTCCTACGAGCAGTACTTC. The encoded protein is CASSSTSGTSYEQYF.

This chain connects TRBV5-1 to TRBJ2-3; 7 bases align to TRBD1. Trimming removed 0 bases from V and 0 bases from J; junction bases left unmatched: 7. CDR1 is SGHRS, CDR2 YFSETQ, per germline. The CDR3 is 17 amino acids. The CDR3 nucleotides are TGCGCCAGCAGCTTGGACAGGGGCCCCTCCAGCACAGATACGCAGTATTTT. Its protein is CASSLDRGPSSTDTQYF.

V and J are TRBV6-4 and TRBJ2-3; 8 bases fit TRBD1. The CDR3 runs 15 residues. V trimming: 6 bases; J trimming: 3 bases; junction bases outside the gene matches: 8. The germline CDR1 and CDR2 sequences are MRHNA and SNTAGT. CDR3 DNA: TGTGCCAGCAGCGGAGACAGGGGAGTAACAGATACGCAGTATTTT. Encoded protein: CASSGDRGVTDTQYF.

The DNA for the CDR3 is TGTGCCAGCAGCCCCGGACAGTTGAACACTGAAGCTTTCTTT. As protein: CASSPGQLNTEAFF. The chain carries TRBV6-5 and TRBJ1-1; a possible D gene is TRBD1 (6 bases). Germline values: CDR1 MNHEY, CDR2 SVGAGI. With 6 bases removed from V and 0 bases from J, the gap between germline ends came to 11 bases. This CDR3 contains 14 residues.

This clone was picked up one time. This chain joins TRBV28 and TRBJ1-3, with 7 bases aligning to TRBD1. Germline V gives CDR1 MDHEN, CDR2 SYDVKM. Losses at the gene ends were 5 bases for V and 5 bases for J; bases not matched to a gene: 6. CDR3 size: 14 residues. The DNA of the CDR3 is TGTGCCAGCAGTCCCCTGACAGGGCGAAACACCATATATTTT. Protein product: CASSPLTGRNTIYF. Using reference TRBV28 and TRBJ1-3 for the parts outside the CDR3, the full variable domain is DVKVTQSSRYLVKRTGEKVFLECVQDMDHENMFWYRQDPGLGLRLIYFSYDVKMKEKGDIPEGYSVSREKKERFSLILESASTNQTSMYLCASSPLTGRNTIYFGEGSWLTVV.